The T cell receptor beta chain under discussion was sequenced for a study of blood T cell repertoires in COVID-19. This clone was seen just once. Method: immunoSEQ multiplex PCR; TCRdb's copy keeps in-frame clones and lacks some. Altogether about 170,000 clones are present, about 80% being singletons, with the ten largest covering approximately 11%. Sequenced input: peripheral blood. The source of this sequence is a man aged 65 to 85 with active or convalescent COVID-19.

CDR3 bases: TGTGCCAGCAGTCCACCGGGGACTAGCGTAACCTACTCCTACAATGAGCAGTTCTTC. Amino acid sequence: CASSPPGTSVTYSYNEQFF. The chain recombines TRBV27 with TRBJ2-1; 10 bases agree with TRBD2. The ends lost 5 bases at V and 0 bases at J; junction bases unmatched: 13. This CDR3 comprises 19 residues. Germline assignment: CDR1 MNHEY and CDR2 SMNVEV (reference sequence).